This T cell receptor (beta chain) stems from a study of T cells in Graves' hyperthyroidism and ophthalmopathy. Turning to this clonotype: As yet, its antigen is unknown.

The source material, RNA transcripts, was used to amplify TCR beta CDR3 regions. The HTBI primer set drove a first-round RT-PCR of the TCR CDR3. Via MiXCR, TCRdb re-called the multiplex PCR reads, giving one row per CDR3 protein. The table lists under 700,000 distinct CDR3 sequences, approximately 15% of them singletons. General study findings and limits: Through a model of 13 V-J features, ophthalmopathy was separated from stable hyperthyroidism. Ophthalmopathy was identified by the model a median about 6.8 months ahead of onset. Blood also contained most expanded thyroid clonotypes above 0.001.

The CDR3 is made up of 15 amino acids. Losses at the gene ends were 3 bases for V and 4 bases for J; bases not matched to a gene: 9. In germline, CDR1 is LNHDA, CDR2 SQIVND (reference sequence). Reasons for excluding patients were uncontrolled infection, other autoimmune disease, pregnancy or lactation. The sequence derives from a young woman with Graves' hyperthyroidism. The sequenced sample consisted of blood. The chain recombines TRBV19 with TRBJ2-7; TRBD1 matches at 7 bases. CDR3 bases: TGTGCCAGTAGTATCCGCCCGGGACAGACTTACGAGCAGTACTTC. Protein: CASSIRPGQTYEQYF.